Included here is one TCR beta chain sequence, with context. Its antigen is unidentified. For TCR beta libraries, about 1.9 micrograms of genomic DNA were obtained from cryopreserved PBMCs. This record belongs to a study of cytotoxic CD8 clonotypes in ibrutinib-treated CLL. Study-wide background: The cohort had around 10 relapsed/refractory and around 14 treatment-naive patients, around 18 IGHV unmutated. Findings and caveats of the study: Private clonotypes, not public ones, expanded at ibrutinib response.

TCRdb's copy holds only in-frame clones and misses some; the assay was immunoSEQ multiplex PCR. The sample yields about 7,600 clones, around 85% seen once. This receptor was obtained from a human donor with chronic lymphocytic leukemia. The specimen comprised PBMCs, sampled before ibrutinib treatment.

Here the CDR3 DNA reads TGTGCCAGCAGCGTTGAGGGACTAGCGGCGTCGACGCTTAGCACAGATACGCAGTATTTT. It encodes CASSVEGLAASTLSTDTQYF. The rearrangement uses TRBV9 and TRBJ2-3; TRBD2 matches at 11 bases. The V and J ends lost 2 bases and 0 bases, in that order; junction bases with no gene match: 14. The CDR3 loop spans 20 amino acids. Germline V gives CDR1 SGDLS, CDR2 YYNGEE.